The 8 T cell receptor beta chains listed next were all sequenced from one sample in a study of T cell responses to AZD1222 COVID-19 vaccine. Sequencing was performed with immunoSEQ multiplex PCR; in TCRdb, only in-frame clones are kept and a portion is missing. This sample has tens of thousands of clones, with around 87% found just once. The sample consisted of peripheral blood, taken 28 days after the second AZD1222 dose. Receptors were obtained from an adult who received the AZD1222 COVID-19 vaccine.

The CDR3 DNA reads TGTGCCAGCAGGAGACAGGGCTCCACAATTCGGCTAGGCTACACCTTC. As protein: CASRRQGSTIRLGYTF. V gene TRBV5-6 combines with J gene TRBJ1-2, with 7 bases fitting TRBD1. The J segment lost 8 bases and the V segment lost 5 bases, leaving 18 bases of the junction unmatched. The germline V gene has CDR1 SGHDT and CDR2 YYEEEE. The CDR3 consists of 16 residues. Complete variable domain (other parts from reference TRBV5-6 and TRBJ1-2): DAGVTQSPTHLIKTRGQQVTLRCSPKSGHDTVSWYQQALGQGPQFIFQYYEEEERQRGNFPDRFSGHQFPNYSSELNVNALLLGDSALYLCASRRQGSTIRLGYTFGSGTRLTVV.

CDR3 nucleotides: TGTGCCAGCAGCTTGGACGAAAACATTCAGTACTTC. Its protein product is CASSLDENIQYF. The rearrangement uses TRBV5-6 and TRBJ2-4; D gene ambiguous. From germline, CDR1 is SGHDT and CDR2 YYEEEE. CDR3 size: 12 residues. Trimming cost V 0 bases and J 5 bases, with 3 bases left between them.

V usage is TRBV6-5 and J usage is TRBJ1-6; D not resolved. Per the germline V gene, CDR1 is MNHEY and CDR2 is SVGAGI. The CDR3 runs to 13 residues. V was cut by 6 bases and J by 8 bases, with 11 bases left in between. The CDR3 here is CASRREGDSPLHF. CDR3 coding DNA: TGTGCCAGCAGGCGCGAGGGCGATTCACCCCTCCACTTT.

The gene calls are TRBV5-4 and TRBJ1-1; D perhaps matches TRBD1 (6 bases). The CDR3 length is 15 residues. The V and J ends lost 3 bases and 1 base respectively, with 13 bases between them. The germline V gene has CDR1 SGHNT and CDR2 YYREEE (reference sequence). The CDR3 is CASSSGGPGNTEAFF. The CDR3, as DNA: TGTGCCAGCAGCTCCGGGGGGCCGGGGAACACTGAAGCTTTCTTT.

The J gene is TRBJ1-6, the V gene TRBV6-6; 7 bases are shared with TRBD1. The germline V gene encodes CDR1 MNHNY and CDR2 SVGAGI (reference sequence). This CDR3 comprises 15 residues. The V and J ends lost 2 bases and 6 bases, in that order; junction bases with no gene match: 4. The CDR3 DNA is TGTGCCAGCAGTTACGAGGGACAGCTTAATTCACCCCTCCACTTT. Amino acid sequence: CASSYEGQLNSPLHF.

The V and J genes are TRBV5-1 and TRBJ1-2; D is unresolved. The germline V gene encodes CDR1 SGHRS and CDR2 YFSETQ. V was clipped by 0 bases and J by 4 bases, with 10 bases between them. The CDR3 is 14 amino acids. In DNA form, the CDR3 reads TGCGCCAGCAGCTTGGACAGCCCCGCCTATGGCTACACCTTC. Protein product: CASSLDSPAYGYTF.

The chain links TRBV6-6 to TRBJ2-7, with D perhaps TRBD1 (5 bases). V was pared by 1 base and J by 5 bases, with 15 bases between. The CDR3 length is 15 residues. Germline V gene sequence: CDR1 MNHNY, CDR2 SVGAGI (reference sequence). The DNA for the CDR3 is TGTGCCAGCAGTTACTTTCAGGGATTTAGTGACGAGCAGTACTTC. Protein: CASSYFQGFSDEQYF.

The chain is built from TRBV29-1 and TRBJ2-5; tentatively, D is TRBD1 (6 bases). The length of the CDR3 is 13 residues. The V end lost 6 bases, the J end lost 4 bases, and 15 bases lay between the germline ends. Germline V gene data show CDR1 as SQVTM and CDR2 as ANQGSEA. For the CDR3, the DNA is TGCAGCGTGATACAGGGAGTTAGAGAGACCCAGTACTTC. Its protein is CSVIQGVRETQYF.